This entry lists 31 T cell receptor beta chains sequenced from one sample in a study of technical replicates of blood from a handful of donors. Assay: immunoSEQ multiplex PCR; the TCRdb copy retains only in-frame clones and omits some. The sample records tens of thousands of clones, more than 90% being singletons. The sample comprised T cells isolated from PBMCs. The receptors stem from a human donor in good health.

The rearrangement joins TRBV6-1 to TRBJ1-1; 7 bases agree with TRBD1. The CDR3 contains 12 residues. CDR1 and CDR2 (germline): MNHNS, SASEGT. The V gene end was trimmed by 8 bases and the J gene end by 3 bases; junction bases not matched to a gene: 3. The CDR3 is CASSQGDTEAFF. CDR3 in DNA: TGTGCCAGCTCCCAGGGGGACACTGAAGCTTTCTTT.

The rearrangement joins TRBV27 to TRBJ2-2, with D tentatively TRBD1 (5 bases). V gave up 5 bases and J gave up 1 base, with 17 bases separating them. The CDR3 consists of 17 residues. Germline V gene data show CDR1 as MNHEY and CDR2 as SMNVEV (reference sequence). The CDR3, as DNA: TGTGCCAGCAGTCTAAGAACCCATCAGGGGAACACCGGGGAGCTGTTTTTT. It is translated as CASSLRTHQGNTGELFF.

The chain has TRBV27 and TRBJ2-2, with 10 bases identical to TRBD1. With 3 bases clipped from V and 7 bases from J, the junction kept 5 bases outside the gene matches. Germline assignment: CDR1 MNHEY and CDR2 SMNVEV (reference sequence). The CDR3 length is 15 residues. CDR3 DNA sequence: TGTGCCAGCAGTTTGACAGGGGGCCTGGTCGGGGAGCTGTTTTTT. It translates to CASSLTGGLVGELFF.

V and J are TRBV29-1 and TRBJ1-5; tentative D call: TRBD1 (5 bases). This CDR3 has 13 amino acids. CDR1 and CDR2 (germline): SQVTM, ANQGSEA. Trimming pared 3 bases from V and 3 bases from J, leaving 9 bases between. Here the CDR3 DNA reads TGCAGCGTTGATGGAGGGGCCAATCAGCCCCAGCATTTT. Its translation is CSVDGGANQPQHF.

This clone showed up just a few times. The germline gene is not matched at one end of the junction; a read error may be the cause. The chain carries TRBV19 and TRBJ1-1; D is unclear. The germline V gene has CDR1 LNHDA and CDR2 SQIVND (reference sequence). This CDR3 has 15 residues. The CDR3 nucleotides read TGTGCCAGTAGTGCAGGATTAGTAACACCCGACCACCTGTCTTTT. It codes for CASSAGLVTPDHLSF. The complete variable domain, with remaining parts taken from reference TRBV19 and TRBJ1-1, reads DGGITQSPKYLFRKEGQNVTLSCEQNLNHDAMYWYRQDPGQGLRLIYYSQIVNDFQKGDIAEGYSVSREKKESFPLTVTSAQKNPTAFYLCASSAGLVTPDHLSFGQGTRLTVV.

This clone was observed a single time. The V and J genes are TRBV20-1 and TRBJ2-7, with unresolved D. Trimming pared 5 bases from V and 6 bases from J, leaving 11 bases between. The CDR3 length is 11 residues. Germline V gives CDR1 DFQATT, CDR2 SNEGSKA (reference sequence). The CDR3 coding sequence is TGCAGTGCTCTTAAACAACCCGAGCAGTACTTC. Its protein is CSALKQPEQYF.

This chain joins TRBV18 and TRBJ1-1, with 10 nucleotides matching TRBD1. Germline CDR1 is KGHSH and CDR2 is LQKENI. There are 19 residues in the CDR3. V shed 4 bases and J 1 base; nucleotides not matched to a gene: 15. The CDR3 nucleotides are TGTGCCAGCTCACAGGTCTCCGGGACAGGGGTCCTCGAGAACACTGAAGCTTTCTTT. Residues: CASSQVSGTGVLENTEAFF.

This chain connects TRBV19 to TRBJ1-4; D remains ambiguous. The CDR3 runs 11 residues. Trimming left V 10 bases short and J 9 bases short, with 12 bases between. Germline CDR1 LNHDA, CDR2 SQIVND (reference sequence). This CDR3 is CATSAGKKLFF. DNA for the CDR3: TGTGCCACTTCGGCGGGAAAAAAACTGTTTTTT.

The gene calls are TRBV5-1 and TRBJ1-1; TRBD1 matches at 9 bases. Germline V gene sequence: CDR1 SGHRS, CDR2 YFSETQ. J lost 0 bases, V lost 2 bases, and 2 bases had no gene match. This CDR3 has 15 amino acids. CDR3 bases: TGCGCCAGCAGCTTAGGGACAGGGATGAACACTGAAGCTTTCTTT. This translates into CASSLGTGMNTEAFF.

The CDR3 reads CASSFKLAGVRDNEQFF. In nucleotides, the CDR3 is TGTGCCAGCAGCTTTAAGCTAGCGGGAGTTAGGGACAATGAGCAGTTCTTC. The V gene is TRBV5-6, the J gene TRBJ2-1; TRBD2 agrees at 10 bases. The CDR3 runs to 17 residues. The germline CDR1 and CDR2 sequences are SGHDT and YYEEEE. Losses at the gene ends were 2 bases for V and 5 bases for J; bases not matched to a gene: 10.

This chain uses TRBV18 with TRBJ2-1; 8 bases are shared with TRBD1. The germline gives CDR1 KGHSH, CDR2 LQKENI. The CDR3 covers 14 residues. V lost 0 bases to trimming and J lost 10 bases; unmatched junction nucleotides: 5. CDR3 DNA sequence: TGTGCCAGCTCACCACCGAACAGGGGGGAGGAGCAGTTCTTC. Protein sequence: CASSPPNRGEEQFF.

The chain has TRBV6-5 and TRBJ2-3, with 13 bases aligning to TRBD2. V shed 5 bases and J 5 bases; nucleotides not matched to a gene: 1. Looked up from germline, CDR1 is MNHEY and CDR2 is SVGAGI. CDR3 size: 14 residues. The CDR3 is CASSRLAGGDTQYF. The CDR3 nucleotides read TGTGCCAGCAGTAGACTAGCGGGAGGAGATACGCAGTATTTT.

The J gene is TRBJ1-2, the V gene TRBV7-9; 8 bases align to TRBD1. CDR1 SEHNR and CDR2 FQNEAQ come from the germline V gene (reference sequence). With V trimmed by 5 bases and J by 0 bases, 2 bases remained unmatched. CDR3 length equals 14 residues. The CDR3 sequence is CASSPGQANYGYTF. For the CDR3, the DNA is TGTGCCAGCAGCCCGGGACAGGCTAACTATGGCTACACCTTC. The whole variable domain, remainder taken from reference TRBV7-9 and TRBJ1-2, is DTGVSQNPRHKITKRGQNVTFRCDPISEHNRLYWYRQTLGQGPEFLTYFQNEAQLEKSRLLSDRFSAERPKGSFSTLEIQRTEQGDSAMYLCASSPGQANYGYTFGSGTRLTVV.

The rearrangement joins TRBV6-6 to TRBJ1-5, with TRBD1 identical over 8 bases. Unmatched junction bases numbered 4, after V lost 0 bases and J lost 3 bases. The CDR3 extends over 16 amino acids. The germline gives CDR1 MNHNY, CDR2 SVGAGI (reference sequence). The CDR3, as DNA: TGTGCCAGCAGTTACTCGCAGGGGGCCTACAATCAGCCCCAGCATTTT. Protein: CASSYSQGAYNQPQHF.

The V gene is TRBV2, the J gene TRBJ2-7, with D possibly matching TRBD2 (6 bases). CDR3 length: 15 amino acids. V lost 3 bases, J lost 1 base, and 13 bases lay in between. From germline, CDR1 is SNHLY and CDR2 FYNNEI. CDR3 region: CASSDWGEASYEQYF. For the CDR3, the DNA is TGTGCCAGCAGTGATTGGGGGGAGGCTTCCTACGAGCAGTACTTC.

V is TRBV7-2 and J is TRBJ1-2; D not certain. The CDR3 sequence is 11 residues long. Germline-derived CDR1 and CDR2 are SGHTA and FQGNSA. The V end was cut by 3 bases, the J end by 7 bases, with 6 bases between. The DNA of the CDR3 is TGTGCCAGCAGCTTTTCAGGTGGCTACACCTTC. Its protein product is CASSFSGGYTF. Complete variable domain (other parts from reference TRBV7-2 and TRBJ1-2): GAGVSQSPSNKVTEKGKDVELRCDPISGHTALYWYRQSLGQGLEFLIYFQGNSAPDKSGLPSDRFSAERTGGSVSTLTIQRTQQEDSAVYLCASSFSGGYTFGSGTRLTVV.

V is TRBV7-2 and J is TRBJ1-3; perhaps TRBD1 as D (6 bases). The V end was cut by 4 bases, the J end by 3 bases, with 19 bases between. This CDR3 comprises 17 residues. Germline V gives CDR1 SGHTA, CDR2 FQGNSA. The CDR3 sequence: CASSSHLGAQVGNTIYF. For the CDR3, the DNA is TGTGCCAGCAGCTCCCATTTGGGGGCCCAGGTTGGAAACACCATATATTTT.

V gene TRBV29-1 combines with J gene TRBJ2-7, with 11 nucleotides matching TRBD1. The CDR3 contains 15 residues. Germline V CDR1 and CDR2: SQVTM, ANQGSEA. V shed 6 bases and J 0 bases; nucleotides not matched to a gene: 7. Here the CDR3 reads CSVEKGTGGSYEQYF. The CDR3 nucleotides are TGCAGCGTGGAGAAAGGGACAGGGGGCTCCTACGAGCAGTACTTC.

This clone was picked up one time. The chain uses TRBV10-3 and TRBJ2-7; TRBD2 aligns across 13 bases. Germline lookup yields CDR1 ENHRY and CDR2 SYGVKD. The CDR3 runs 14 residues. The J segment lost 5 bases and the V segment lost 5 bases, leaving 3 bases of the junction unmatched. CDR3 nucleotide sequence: TGTGCCATCAGTTTACTAGCGGGAGGGAACGAGCAGTACTTC. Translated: CAISLLAGGNEQYF.

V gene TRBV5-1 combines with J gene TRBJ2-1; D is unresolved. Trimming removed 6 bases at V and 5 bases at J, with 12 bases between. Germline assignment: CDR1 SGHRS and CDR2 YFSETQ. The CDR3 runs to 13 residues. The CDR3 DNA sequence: TGCGCCAGCACCCTCCGTGTCGACAATGAGCAGTTCTTC. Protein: CASTLRVDNEQFF.

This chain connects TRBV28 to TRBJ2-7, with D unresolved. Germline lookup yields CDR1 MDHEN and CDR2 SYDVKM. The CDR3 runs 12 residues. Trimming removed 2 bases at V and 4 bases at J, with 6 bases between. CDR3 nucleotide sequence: TGTGCCAGCAGTTTAAGCCCTTACGAGCAGTACTTC. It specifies CASSLSPYEQYF. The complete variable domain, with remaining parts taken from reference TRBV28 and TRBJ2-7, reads DVKVTQSSRYLVKRTGEKVFLECVQDMDHENMFWYRQDPGLGLRLIYFSYDVKMKEKGDIPEGYSVSREKKERFSLILESASTNQTSMYLCASSLSPYEQYFGPGTRLTVT.

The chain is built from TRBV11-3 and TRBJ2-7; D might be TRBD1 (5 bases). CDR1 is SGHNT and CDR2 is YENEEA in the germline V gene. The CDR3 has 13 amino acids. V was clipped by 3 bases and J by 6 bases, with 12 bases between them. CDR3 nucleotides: TGTGCCAGCAGCTTGCAGGGTAATCGCGAGCAGTACTTC. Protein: CASSLQGNREQYF.

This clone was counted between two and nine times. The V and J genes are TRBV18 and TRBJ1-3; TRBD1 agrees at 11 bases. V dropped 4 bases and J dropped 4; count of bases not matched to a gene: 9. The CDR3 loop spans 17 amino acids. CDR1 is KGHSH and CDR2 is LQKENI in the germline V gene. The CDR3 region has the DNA TGTGCCAGCTCACGACTGGGACAGGGGGTGGAAGGAAACACCATATATTTT. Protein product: CASSRLGQGVEGNTIYF.

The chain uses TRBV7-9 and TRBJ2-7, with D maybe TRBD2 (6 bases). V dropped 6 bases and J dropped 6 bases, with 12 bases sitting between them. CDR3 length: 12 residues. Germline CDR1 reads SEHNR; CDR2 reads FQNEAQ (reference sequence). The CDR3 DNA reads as TGTGCCAGCAGTAGGGACTTTCTCGAGCAGTACTTC. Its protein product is CASSRDFLEQYF.

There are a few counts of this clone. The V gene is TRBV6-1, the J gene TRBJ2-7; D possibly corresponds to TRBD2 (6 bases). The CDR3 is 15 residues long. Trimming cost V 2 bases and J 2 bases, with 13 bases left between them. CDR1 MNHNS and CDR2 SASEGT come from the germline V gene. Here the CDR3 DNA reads TGTGCCAGCAGTGAAAGGGGAGGTGAGGCCTACGAGCAGTACTTC. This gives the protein CASSERGGEAYEQYF.

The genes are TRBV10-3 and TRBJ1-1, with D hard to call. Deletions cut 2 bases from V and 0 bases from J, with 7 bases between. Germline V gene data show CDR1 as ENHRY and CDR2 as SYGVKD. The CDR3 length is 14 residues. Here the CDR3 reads CAISEGLVNTEAFF. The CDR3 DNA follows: TGTGCCATCAGTGAGGGGCTGGTGAACACTGAAGCTTTCTTT.

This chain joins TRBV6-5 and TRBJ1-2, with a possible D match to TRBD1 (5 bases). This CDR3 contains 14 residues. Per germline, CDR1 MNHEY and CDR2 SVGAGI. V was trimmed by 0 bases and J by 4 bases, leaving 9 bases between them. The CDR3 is CASSYSAGIYGYTF. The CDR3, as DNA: TGTGCCAGCAGTTACTCTGCAGGGATCTATGGCTACACCTTC.

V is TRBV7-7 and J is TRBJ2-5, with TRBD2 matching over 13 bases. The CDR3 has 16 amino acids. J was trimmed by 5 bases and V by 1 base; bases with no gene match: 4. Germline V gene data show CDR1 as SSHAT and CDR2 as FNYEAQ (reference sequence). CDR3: CASSLEGLAGMETQYF. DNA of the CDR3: TGTGCCAGCAGCTTAGAGGGACTAGCGGGAATGGAGACCCAGTACTTC.

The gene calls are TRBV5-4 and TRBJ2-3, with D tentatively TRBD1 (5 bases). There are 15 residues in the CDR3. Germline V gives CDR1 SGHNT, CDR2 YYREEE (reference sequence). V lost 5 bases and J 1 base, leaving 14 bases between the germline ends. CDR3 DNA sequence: TGTGCCAGCAGATCAGGGTTGGGCGGCACAGATACGCAGTATTTT. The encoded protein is CASRSGLGGTDTQYF.

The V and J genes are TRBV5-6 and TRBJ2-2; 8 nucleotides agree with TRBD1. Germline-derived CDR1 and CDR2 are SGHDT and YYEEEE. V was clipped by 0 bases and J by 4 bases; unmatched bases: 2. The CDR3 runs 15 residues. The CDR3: CASSLVGQATGELFF. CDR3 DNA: TGTGCCAGCAGCTTGGTGGGACAGGCCACCGGGGAGCTGTTTTTT.

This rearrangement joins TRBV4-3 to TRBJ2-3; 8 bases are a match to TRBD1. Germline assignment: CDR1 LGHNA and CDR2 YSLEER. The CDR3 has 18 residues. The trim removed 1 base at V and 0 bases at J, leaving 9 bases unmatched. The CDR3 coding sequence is TGCGCCAGCAGCCAAGGTCCGGGTCAGGGGGCTAGCACAGATACGCAGTATTTT. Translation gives CASSQGPGQGASTDTQYF.